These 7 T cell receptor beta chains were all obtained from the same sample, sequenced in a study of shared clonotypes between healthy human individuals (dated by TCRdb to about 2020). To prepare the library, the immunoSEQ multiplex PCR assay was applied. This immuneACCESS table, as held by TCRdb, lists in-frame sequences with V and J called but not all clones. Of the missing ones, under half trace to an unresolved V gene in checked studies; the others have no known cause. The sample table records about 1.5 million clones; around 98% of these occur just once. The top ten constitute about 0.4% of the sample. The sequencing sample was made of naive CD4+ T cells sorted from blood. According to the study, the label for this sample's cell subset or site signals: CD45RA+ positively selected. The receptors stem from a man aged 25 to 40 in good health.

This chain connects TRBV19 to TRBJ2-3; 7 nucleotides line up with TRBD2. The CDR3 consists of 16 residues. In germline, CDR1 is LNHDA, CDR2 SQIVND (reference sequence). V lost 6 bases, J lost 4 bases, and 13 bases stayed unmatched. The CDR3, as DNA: TGTGCCAGTAGCGTGAAGGTGGCGGGAGCCGCAGATACGCAGTATTTT. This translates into CASSVKVAGAADTQYF.

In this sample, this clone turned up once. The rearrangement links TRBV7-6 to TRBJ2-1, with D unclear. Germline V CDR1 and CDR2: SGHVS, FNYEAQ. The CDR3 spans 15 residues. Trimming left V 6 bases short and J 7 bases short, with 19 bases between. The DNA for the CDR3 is TGTGCCAGCAGATTCCGGGCCGGAAATGTTAATGAGCAGTTCTTC. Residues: CASRFRAGNVNEQFF.

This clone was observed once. This CDR3 is CASRRPGTSGGGYEQYF. The CDR3, as DNA: TGTGCCAGCAGACGCCCCGGGACTAGCGGAGGGGGGTACGAGCAGTACTTC. This chain joins TRBV28 and TRBJ2-7; 11 bases line up with TRBD2. The germline V gene encodes CDR1 MDHEN and CDR2 SYDVKM. Trimming at V came to 6 bases and at J to 4 bases, leaving 14 bases not matched to a gene. The CDR3 sequence is 17 residues long.

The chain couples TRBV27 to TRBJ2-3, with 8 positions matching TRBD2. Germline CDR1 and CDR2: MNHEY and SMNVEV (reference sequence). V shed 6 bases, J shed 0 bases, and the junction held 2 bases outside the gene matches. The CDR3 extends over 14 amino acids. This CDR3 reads CASSSSGSTDTQYF. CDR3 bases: TGTGCCAGCAGCTCTAGCGGGAGCACAGATACGCAGTATTTT.

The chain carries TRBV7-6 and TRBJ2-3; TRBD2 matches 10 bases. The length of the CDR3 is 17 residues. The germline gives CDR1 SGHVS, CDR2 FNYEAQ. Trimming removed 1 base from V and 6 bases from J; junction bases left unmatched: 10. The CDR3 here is CASSLEVAGGSWDTQYF. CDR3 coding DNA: TGTGCCAGCAGCTTAGAGGTAGCGGGAGGCTCCTGGGATACGCAGTATTTT. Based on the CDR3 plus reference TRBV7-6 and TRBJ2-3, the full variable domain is GAGVSQSPRYKVTKRGQDVALRCDPISGHVSLYWYRQALGQGPEFLTYFNYEAQQDKSGLPNDRFSAERPEGSISTLTIQRTEQRDSAMYRCASSLEVAGGSWDTQYFGPGTRLTVL.

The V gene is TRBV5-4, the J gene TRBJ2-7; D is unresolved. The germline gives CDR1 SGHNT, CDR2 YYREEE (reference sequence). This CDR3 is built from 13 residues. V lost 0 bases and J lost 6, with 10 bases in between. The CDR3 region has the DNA TGTGCCAGCAGCTTGGAGGTTCCTGGCGAGCAGTACTTC. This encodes CASSLEVPGEQYF.

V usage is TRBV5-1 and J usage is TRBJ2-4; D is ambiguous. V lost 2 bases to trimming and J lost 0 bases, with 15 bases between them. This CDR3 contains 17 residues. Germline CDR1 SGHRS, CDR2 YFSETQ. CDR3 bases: TGCGCCAGCAGCTTTATGGCTCTGACACTAGCCAAAAACATTCAGTACTTC. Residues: CASSFMALTLAKNIQYF.